This TCR beta chain stems from a study of T cell clusters in autoimmune cytopenias. At the level of the study: A median of approximately 47,000 TRB reads per sample yielded a median approximately 2,500 distinct clonotypes.

Roughly 38,000 genome equivalents of blood DNA were amplified for TRB. One tube held mixed TRB-A and TRB-B primer pools for touch-down PCR. TCRdb derives one entry per CDR3 protein from the multiplex PCR reads, leaving out DNA. This sample contains 4,500 to 6,000 distinct CDR3 sequences. Judged by frequency, this clonotype is medium-sized. Its matching antigen is unknown. Points from the study as a whole: TRB repertoire shifts in secondary cytopenia and chronic lymphocytic leukemia mostly reflected lymphoma, not autoimmunity. Compared with active autoimmune hepatitis patients, healthy donors showed about 2.8-fold more exclusive TRB clusters. The T cell clusters came from computational analysis alone and lack functional validation.

Germline assignment: CDR1 MNHEY and CDR2 SMNVEV (reference sequence). The CDR3 spans 14 residues. This TCR was recovered from a human donor with an autoimmune cytopenia or autoimmune hepatitis (not recorded which). The chain carries TRBV27 and TRBJ2-7; the TRBD1 assignment by TCRdb is unverifiable without DNA. Material: peripheral blood. This CDR3 is CASSLSGGRREQYF.